This T cell receptor beta chain appears in the sequencing data of a study of T cell responses to AZD1222 COVID-19 vaccine (dated by TCRdb to about 2021). As for the study more broadly: A total of around 240 trial participants underwent TCR sequencing, of whom about 210 received two doses of AZD1222 and 26 received two doses of the MenACWY control vaccine. Trial participants were enrolled by age into subgroups of 18-55, 56-69 and 70-plus years, and roughly 150, 30 and 60 TCR-sequenced participants, respectively, were included in these subgroups. General study outcomes and caveats: No day 14 peak-response samples were available, so repertoires were characterized only after the peak T cell response. The vaccine-associated CD4 TCRs covered the entire spike protein, and the dominant responses fell in regions 160-218 and 743-854. Participants were mostly white British, with more females than males. The authors suggested clonal diversity may have been underestimated. In the small 56-69-year group, the increase in depth fell short of significance, most likely because of low power. Conclusions about previously exposed vaccinees were limited because only six AZD1222 recipients were SARS-CoV-2 seropositive at baseline. Nearly half of unique spike-specific TCRs reportedly recognized epitopes outside regions mutated in the B.1.351 and B.1.1.7 variants. Spike-specific TCR breadth and depth rose significantly after two AZD1222 doses compared with day 0 and with MenACWY recipients.

What the time point label conveys for this sample: baseline before first vaccination. The treatment or condition label corresponds to: meningococcal conjugate vaccine given as trial control. The vaccinee samples were drawn from two UK trials, COV001 and COV002, one of which was a single-blind randomized controlled phase 2/3 trial testing AZD1222 (ChAdOx1 nCoV-19) in healthy adults. For TCRbeta chain sequencing, PBMC samples from trial participants were taken at day 0 and at day 28 after the second dose. In regard to this clone: Its antigen remains undetermined. The sample holds no much larger clone one base away, and base qualities are not on file.

The CDR3 regions of human TCRbeta chains were analyzed by immunosequencing. The authors processed their data as follows. TCRs in the repertoires were matched against a reference library of SARS-CoV-2-specific TCRs that had been generated with the MIRA antigen-specificity platform. Breadth was defined as the fraction of unique TCRs that were SARS-CoV-2-associated, and depth was defined as the fraction of total T cells that were SARS-CoV-2-associated. Using the MIRA data, each spike-specific TCR was assigned both to the spike region to which the TCR was reactive and to a CD4 or CD8 class. Log10-transformed breadth and depth values were compared by one-way ANOVA with Sidak's multiple comparisons tests. TCRdb took this table from immuneACCESS and kept in-frame rearrangements with V and J called. Such tables lack part of the clones; where checked against another copy, unresolved V genes explain under half of the gap, and the rest is unexplained. V and J calls and clone size are those listed in that table; D and trimming were worked out from the DNA. Within this sample are about 150,000 clones, with approximately 78% of them counted one time only. The biggest ten clones account for approximately 4% of the sample.

Per the germline V gene, MRHNA is the CDR1 and SNTAGT is the CDR2. The CDR3, from cysteine to phenylalanine, totals 14 residues. Kept here is only the CDR3 DNA, which spans 42 bases and is read in frame from base 1. The trim is 5 bases for V and 1 base for J, with a gap of 11 bases between the germline ends. Rearrangement joined TRBV6-4 to TRBJ1-1, with a tentative D gene TRBD1 over 5 matching bases. The TCR was taken from an adult in good health. Source: peripheral blood, taken on day 0 of MenACWY control vaccination. The nucleotides read TGTGCCAGCAGTCTGACAGAGTCGAACACTGAAGCTTTCTTT. Its translation is CASSLTESNTEAFF.